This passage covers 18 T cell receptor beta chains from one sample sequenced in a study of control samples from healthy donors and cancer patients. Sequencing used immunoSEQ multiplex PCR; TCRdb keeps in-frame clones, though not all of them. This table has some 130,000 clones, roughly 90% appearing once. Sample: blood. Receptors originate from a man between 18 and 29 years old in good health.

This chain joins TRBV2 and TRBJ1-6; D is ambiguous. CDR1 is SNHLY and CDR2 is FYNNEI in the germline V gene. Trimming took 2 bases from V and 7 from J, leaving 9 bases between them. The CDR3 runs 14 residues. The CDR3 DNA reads TGTGCCAGCAGTGAAAGGTCAGAAAATTCACCCCTCCACTTT. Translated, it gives CASSERSENSPLHF.

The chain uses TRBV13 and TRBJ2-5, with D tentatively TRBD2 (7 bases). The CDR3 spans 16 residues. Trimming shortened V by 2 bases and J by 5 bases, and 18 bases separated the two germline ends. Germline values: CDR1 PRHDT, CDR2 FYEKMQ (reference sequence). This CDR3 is CASSLKPGGFLETQYF. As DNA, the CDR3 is TGTGCCAGCAGCTTAAAACCGGGGGGCTTCCTGGAGACCCAGTACTTC.

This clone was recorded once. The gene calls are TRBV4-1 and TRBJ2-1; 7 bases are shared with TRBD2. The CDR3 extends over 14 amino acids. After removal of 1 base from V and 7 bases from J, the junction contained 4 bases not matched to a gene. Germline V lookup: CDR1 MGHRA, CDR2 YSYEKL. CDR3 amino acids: CASSQGEGGNEQFF. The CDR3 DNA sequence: TGCGCCAGCAGCCAAGGGGAGGGAGGGAATGAGCAGTTCTTC.

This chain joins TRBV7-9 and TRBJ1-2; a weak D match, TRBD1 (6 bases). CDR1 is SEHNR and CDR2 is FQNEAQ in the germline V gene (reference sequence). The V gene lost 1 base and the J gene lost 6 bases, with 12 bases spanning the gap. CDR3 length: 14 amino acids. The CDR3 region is CASSLGGQKNGYTF. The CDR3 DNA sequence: TGTGCCAGCAGCTTAGGGGGGCAAAAGAATGGCTACACCTTC.

CDR3 amino acids: CASSPRSTGNTEAFF. CDR3 DNA sequence: TGTGCCAGCAGCCCCAGATCGACAGGAAACACTGAAGCTTTCTTT. This chain connects TRBV7-9 to TRBJ1-1, with a tentative D call TRBD1 (6 bases). The V gene's germline CDR1 is SEHNR and CDR2 FQNEAQ (reference sequence). Trimming stripped 5 bases from V and 2 bases from J, with 15 bases between. The CDR3 has 15 residues.

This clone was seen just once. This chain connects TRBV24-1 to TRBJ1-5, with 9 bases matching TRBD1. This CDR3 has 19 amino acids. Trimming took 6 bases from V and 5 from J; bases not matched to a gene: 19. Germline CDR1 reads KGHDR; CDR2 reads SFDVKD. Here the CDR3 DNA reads TGTGCCACCAGTAGGGGGGACAGGGAGTTAGATTTAGATTATCAGCCCCAGCATTTT. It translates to CATSRGDRELDLDYQPQHF.

The CDR3 region is CASSDSNYGYTF. CDR3 in DNA: TGTGCCAGCTCAGACAGTAACTATGGCTACACCTTC. The chain combines TRBV18 with TRBJ1-2; a possible D gene is TRBD1 (5 bases). V was clipped by 5 bases and J by 1 base, with 5 bases between them. There are 12 residues in the CDR3. The V gene's germline CDR1 is KGHSH and CDR2 LQKENI.

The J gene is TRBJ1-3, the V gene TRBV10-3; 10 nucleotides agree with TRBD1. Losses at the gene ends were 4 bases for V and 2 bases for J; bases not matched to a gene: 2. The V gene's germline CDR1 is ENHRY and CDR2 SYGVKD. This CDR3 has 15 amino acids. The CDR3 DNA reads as TGTGCCATCAGTGTAGGGACAGGGGCTGGAAACACCATATATTTT. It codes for CAISVGTGAGNTIYF.

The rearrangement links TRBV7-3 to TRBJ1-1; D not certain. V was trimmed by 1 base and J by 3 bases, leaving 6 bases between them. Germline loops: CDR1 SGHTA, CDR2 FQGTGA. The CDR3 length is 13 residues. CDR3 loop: CASSLSPDTEAFF. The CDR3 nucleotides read TGTGCCAGCAGCTTAAGCCCGGACACTGAAGCTTTCTTT. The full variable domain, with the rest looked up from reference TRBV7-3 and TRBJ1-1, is GAGVSQTPSNKVTEKGKYVELRCDPISGHTALYWYRQSLGQGPEFLIYFQGTGAADDSGLPNDRFFAVRPEGSVSTLKIQRTERGDSAVYLCASSLSPDTEAFFGQGTRLTVV.

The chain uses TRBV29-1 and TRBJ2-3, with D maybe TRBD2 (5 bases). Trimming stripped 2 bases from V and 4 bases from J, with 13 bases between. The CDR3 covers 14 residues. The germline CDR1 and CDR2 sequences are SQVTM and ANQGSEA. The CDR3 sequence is CSVESAGRADTQYF. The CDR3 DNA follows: TGCAGCGTTGAATCGGCGGGCCGGGCAGATACGCAGTATTTT.

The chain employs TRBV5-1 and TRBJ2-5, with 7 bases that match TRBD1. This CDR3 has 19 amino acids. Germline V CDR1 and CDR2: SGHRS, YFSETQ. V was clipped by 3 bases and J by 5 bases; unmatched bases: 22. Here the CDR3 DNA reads TGCGCCAGCAGCTCCCGGGGCCGACAGGGCATGAGTAGATCGGAGACCCAGTACTTC. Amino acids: CASSSRGRQGMSRSETQYF.

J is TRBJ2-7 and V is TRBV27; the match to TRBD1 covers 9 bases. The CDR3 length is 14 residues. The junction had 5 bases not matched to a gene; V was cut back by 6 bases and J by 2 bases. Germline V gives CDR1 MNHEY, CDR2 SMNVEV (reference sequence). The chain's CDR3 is CASSRDRVTYEQYF. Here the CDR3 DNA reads TGTGCCAGCAGCCGGGACAGGGTAACCTACGAGCAGTACTTC.

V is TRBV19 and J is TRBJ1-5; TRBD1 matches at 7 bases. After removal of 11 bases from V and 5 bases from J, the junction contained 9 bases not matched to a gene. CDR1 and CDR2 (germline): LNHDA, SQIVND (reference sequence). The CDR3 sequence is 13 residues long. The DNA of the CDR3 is TGTGCCTGTTCCGGGACAGTATATCAGCCCCAGCATTTT. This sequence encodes CACSGTVYQPQHF.

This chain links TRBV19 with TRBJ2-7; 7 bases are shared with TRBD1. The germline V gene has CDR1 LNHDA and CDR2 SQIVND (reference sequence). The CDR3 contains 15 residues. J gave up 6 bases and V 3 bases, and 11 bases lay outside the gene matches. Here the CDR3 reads CASSIDRVHQAEQYF. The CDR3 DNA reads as TGTGCCAGTAGTATTGACAGGGTGCACCAGGCCGAGCAGTACTTC.

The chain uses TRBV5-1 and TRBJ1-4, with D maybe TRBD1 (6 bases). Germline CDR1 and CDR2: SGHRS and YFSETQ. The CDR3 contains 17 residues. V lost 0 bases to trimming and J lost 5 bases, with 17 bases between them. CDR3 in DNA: TGCGCCAGCAGCTTGGGGTTCAGGGGTCCGGGGAATGAAAAACTGTTTTTT. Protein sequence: CASSLGFRGPGNEKLFF.

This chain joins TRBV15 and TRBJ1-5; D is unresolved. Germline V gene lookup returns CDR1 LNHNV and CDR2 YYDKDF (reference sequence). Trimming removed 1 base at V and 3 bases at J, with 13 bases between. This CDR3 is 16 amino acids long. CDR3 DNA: TGTGCCACCAGCAGAGGGGCAGGCGTATACAATCAGCCCCAGCATTTT. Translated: CATSRGAGVYNQPQHF.

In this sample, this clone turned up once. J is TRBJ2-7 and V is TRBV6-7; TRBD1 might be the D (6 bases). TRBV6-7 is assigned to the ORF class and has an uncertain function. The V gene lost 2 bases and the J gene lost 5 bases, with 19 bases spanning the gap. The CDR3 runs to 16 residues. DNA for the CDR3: TGTGCCAGCAGTTACCCTGAGGGGGATTGGGGGAACGAGCAGTACTTC. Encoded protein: CASSYPEGDWGNEQYF.

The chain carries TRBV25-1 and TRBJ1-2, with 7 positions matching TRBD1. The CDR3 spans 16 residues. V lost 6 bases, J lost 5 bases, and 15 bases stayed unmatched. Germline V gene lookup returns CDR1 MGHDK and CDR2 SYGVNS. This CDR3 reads CASSDRDTLLIYGYTF. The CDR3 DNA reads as TGTGCCAGCAGCGACAGGGACACACTATTAATTTATGGCTACACCTTC.